This is a list of T cell receptor beta chains from one sample in a study of cytomegalovirus exposure and HLA in healthy donors. Assay used: immunoSEQ multiplex PCR; TCRdb lists only in-frame clones, some missing. The sample records 150,000 to 200,000 clones, roughly 79% being singletons. The sample was PBMCs. The receptors were gathered from a woman in her twenties or thirties in good health and CMV-seropositive. CDR3s include the opening cysteine and the closing phenylalanine or tryptophan.

cdr3_length: 16
v_call: TRBV6-1
cdr3_aa: CAISEPDRGIRSEAFF

cdr3_length: 13
v_call: TRBV19
cdr3_aa: CASSPGQSYEQYF

cdr3_length: 17
v_call: TRBV7-9
cdr3_aa: CASTKSDRFGYSYEQYF

cdr3_length: 15
v_call: TRBV29-1
cdr3_aa: CSVRERYSSYNEQFF

cdr3_length: 17
v_call: TRBV18
cdr3_aa: CASSQQPGLAGFNEQFF

cdr3_length: 15
v_call: TRBV5-6
cdr3_aa: CASSFGGRASTEQYF

cdr3_length: 15
v_call: TRBV5-6
cdr3_aa: CASSLRGLNHYEQYF

cdr3_length: 15
v_call: TRBV2
cdr3_aa: CASSTQGSSTDTQYF

cdr3_length: 15
v_call: TRBV9
cdr3_aa: CASSDPGQGGTEAFF

cdr3_length: 14
v_call: TRBV2
cdr3_aa: CASSITGVSYEQYF

cdr3_length: 11
v_call: TRBV20-1
cdr3_aa: CRANRGTEAFF

cdr3_length: 15
v_call: TRBV6-5
cdr3_aa: CASSYLAENQETQYF

cdr3_length: 15
v_call: TRBV11-2
cdr3_aa: CASSRDISMNTEAFF

cdr3_length: 15
v_call: TRBV5-6
cdr3_aa: CASSERVTGANVLTF

cdr3_length: 13
v_call: TRBV11-2
cdr3_aa: CASSFGSKYEQYF

cdr3_length: 16
v_call: TRBV27
cdr3_aa: CASSPSQGENSYEQYF

cdr3_length: 13
v_call: TRBV2
cdr3_aa: CASSPPGVTEAFF

cdr3_length: 15
v_call: TRBV29-1
cdr3_aa: CSVEGGTEQFYGYTF

cdr3_length: 16
v_call: TRBV6-6
cdr3_aa: CASSATGGIINTEAFF

cdr3_length: 16
v_call: TRBV5-1
cdr3_aa: CASRDRIQSGANVLTF

cdr3_length: 12
v_call: TRBV30
cdr3_aa: CAWSAGGYGYTF

cdr3_length: 17
v_call: TRBV9
cdr3_aa: CASSDGQGRKVNTEAFF

cdr3_length: 14
v_call: TRBV25-1
cdr3_aa: CASSGAGDQDEQFF

cdr3_length: 17
v_call: TRBV9
cdr3_aa: CASSVDIGGRYYNEQFF

cdr3_length: 14
v_call: TRBV30
cdr3_aa: CAWSFAGSRNEQFF

cdr3_length: 15
v_call: TRBV5-1
cdr3_aa: CASQTGSSYNSPLHF

cdr3_length: 13
v_call: TRBV19
cdr3_aa: CASNRDRMSEAFF

cdr3_length: 14
v_call: TRBV10-3
cdr3_aa: CAISETGNTGELFF

cdr3_length: 15
v_call: TRBV18
cdr3_aa: CASSPPSRGQTEAFF

cdr3_length: 15
v_call: TRBV19
cdr3_aa: CASSRDRTYSYEQYF

cdr3_length: 15
v_call: TRBV6-5
cdr3_aa: CASSYAAGGSNEQFF

cdr3_length: 13
v_call: TRBV30
cdr3_aa: CACTRQGMNTIYF

cdr3_length: 13
v_call: TRBV6-5
cdr3_aa: CASSMSVNTEAFF

cdr3_length: 18
v_call: TRBV5-4
cdr3_aa: CASSSSWAGGRETGELFF

cdr3_length: 13
v_call: TRBV2
cdr3_aa: CASSETGNYGYTF

cdr3_length: 19
v_call: TRBV7-2
cdr3_aa: CASSLVAVSWSSGENEQFF

cdr3_length: 15
v_call: TRBV5-6
cdr3_aa: CASSLRTGGLFGYTF

cdr3_length: 14
v_call: TRBV27
cdr3_aa: CASSFQGNTGELFF

cdr3_length: 15
v_call: TRBV6-1
cdr3_aa: CASSEAWSLTAEAFF

cdr3_length: 16
v_call: TRBV13
cdr3_aa: CASSLGRGASNQPQHF

cdr3_length: 15
v_call: TRBV2
cdr3_aa: CASTEGTGPNQPQHF

cdr3_length: 14
v_call: TRBV28
cdr3_aa: CASSPSNMNTEAFF

cdr3_length: 12
v_call: TRBV7-2
cdr3_aa: CASSLDLHGYTF

cdr3_length: 18
v_call: TRBV7-9
cdr3_aa: CASSLALSTRQTSYGYTF

cdr3_length: 17
v_call: TRBV11-2
cdr3_aa: CASSPGAWNTLTGELFF

cdr3_length: 14
v_call: TRBV30
cdr3_aa: CAWSTGVVNTEAFF

cdr3_length: 15
v_call: TRBV4-3
cdr3_aa: CASSQLAIGGYGYTF

cdr3_length: 13
v_call: TRBV30
cdr3_aa: CAWSPFPQETQYF

cdr3_length: 16
v_call: TRBV19
cdr3_aa: CASSRGLKRFSYEQYF